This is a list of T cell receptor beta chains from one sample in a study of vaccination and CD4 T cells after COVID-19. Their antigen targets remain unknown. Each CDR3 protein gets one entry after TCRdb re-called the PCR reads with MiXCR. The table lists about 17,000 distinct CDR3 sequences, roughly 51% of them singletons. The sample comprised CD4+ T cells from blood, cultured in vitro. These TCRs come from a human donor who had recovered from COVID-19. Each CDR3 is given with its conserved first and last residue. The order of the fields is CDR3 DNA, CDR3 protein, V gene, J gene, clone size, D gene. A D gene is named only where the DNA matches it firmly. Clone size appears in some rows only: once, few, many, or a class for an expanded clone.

CDR3 DNA: TGTGCCAGCAGTAGCCGGGACTCCGGCCACAATGAGCAGTTCTTC; CDR3 protein: CASSSRDSGHNEQFF; V gene: TRBV12-3/TRBV12-4; J gene: TRBJ2-1; clone size: NA; D gene: NA
CDR3 DNA: TGTGCCATCAGCAGGGACCGGGGGCCAAACATTCAGTACTTC; CDR3 protein: CAISRDRGPNIQYF; V gene: TRBV10-3; J gene: TRBJ2-4; clone size: NA; D gene: NA
CDR3 DNA: TGTGCCAGCAGTTACTTGGGGTCTGGAAACACCATATATTTT; CDR3 protein: CASSYLGSGNTIYF; V gene: TRBV6-5; J gene: TRBJ1-3; clone size: NA; D gene: NA
CDR3 DNA: TGCGCCAGCAGCCCAACAGGGTATCGGACCGGGGAGCTGTTTTTT; CDR3 protein: CASSPTGYRTGELFF; V gene: TRBV5-1; J gene: TRBJ2-2; clone size: NA; D gene: NA
CDR3 DNA: TGTGCCAGCAGTTACGACGGTCCTAACTATGGCTACACCTTC; CDR3 protein: CASSYDGPNYGYTF; V gene: TRBV6-5; J gene: TRBJ1-2; clone size: few; D gene: NA
CDR3 DNA: TGTGCCAGCAGTATCGACAGGAACACTGAAGCTTTCTTT; CDR3 protein: CASSIDRNTEAFF; V gene: TRBV27; J gene: TRBJ1-1; clone size: NA; D gene: NA
CDR3 DNA: TGTGCCAGCAGCCAGGGGGACCTAGGAAACACCATATATTTT; CDR3 protein: CASSQGDLGNTIYF; V gene: TRBV7-2; J gene: TRBJ1-3; clone size: NA; D gene: TRBD1
CDR3 DNA: TGTGCCAGCAGCTTCTACCGGATCCCTCTCGCGGGGGGGGGCTACGAGCAGTACTTC; CDR3 protein: CASSFYRIPLAGGGYEQYF; V gene: TRBV7-8; J gene: TRBJ2-7; clone size: NA; D gene: TRBD2
CDR3 DNA: TGCAGTGCTAGAGATCTGAGCGGGGGGGCTTACGAGCAGTACTTC; CDR3 protein: CSARDLSGGAYEQYF; V gene: TRBV20-1; J gene: TRBJ2-7; clone size: NA; D gene: TRBD2
CDR3 DNA: TGCAGTGCTAGAGTGAGTTCTGGCCGTAGCTCCTACAATGAGCAGTTCTTC; CDR3 protein: CSARVSSGRSSYNEQFF; V gene: TRBV20-1; J gene: TRBJ2-1; clone size: once; D gene: NA
CDR3 DNA: TGTGCCACCGTCTTAAGGGAGACCCAGTACTTC; CDR3 protein: CATVLRETQYF; V gene: TRBV6-1; J gene: TRBJ2-5; clone size: NA; D gene: NA
CDR3 DNA: TGTGCCAGCAGTTACTCGAGTGGTGGTGGGATCTTTTCACCCCTCCACTTT; CDR3 protein: CASSYSSGGGIFSPLHF; V gene: TRBV6-2/TRBV6-3; J gene: TRBJ1-6; clone size: NA; D gene: NA
CDR3 DNA: TGTGCCAGCGGGGGGTCCGAGGAGACCCAGTACTTC; CDR3 protein: CASGGSEETQYF; V gene: TRBV6-1; J gene: TRBJ2-5; clone size: NA; D gene: NA
CDR3 DNA: TGTGCCAGCAGTGAAATCCCCGCCGGTGAGCTGTTTTTT; CDR3 protein: CASSEIPAGELFF; V gene: TRBV2; J gene: TRBJ2-2; clone size: NA; D gene: NA
CDR3 DNA: TGTGCCAGCAGCCTTGACGGACAGGGGGCCTCTTACGAGCAGTACTTC; CDR3 protein: CASSLDGQGASYEQYF; V gene: TRBV7-8; J gene: TRBJ2-7; clone size: NA; D gene: TRBD1
CDR3 DNA: TGTGCCAGCAGTTACGGGTTCACAGATACGCAGTATTTT; CDR3 protein: CASSYGFTDTQYF; V gene: TRBV6-5; J gene: TRBJ2-3; clone size: few; D gene: NA
CDR3 DNA: TGTGCCAGCAGTGAAATTTTCTATCATGAGCAGTTCTTC; CDR3 protein: CASSEIFYHEQFF; V gene: TRBV6-1; J gene: TRBJ2-1; clone size: NA; D gene: NA
CDR3 DNA: TGTGCCAGCAGTCCACTAGTAATACTCACAGATACGCAGTATTTT; CDR3 protein: CASSPLVILTDTQYF; V gene: TRBV7-2; J gene: TRBJ2-3; clone size: NA; D gene: NA
CDR3 DNA: TGTGCCAGCAGCCTCAGTCTAGCGGGGATCTACTTC; CDR3 protein: CASSLSLAGIYF; V gene: TRBV7-2; J gene: TRBJ2-7; clone size: NA; D gene: TRBD2
CDR3 DNA: TGTGCCAGCAGCTATTTGGGGGACGGAAACACTGAAGCTTTCTTT; CDR3 protein: CASSYLGDGNTEAFF; V gene: TRBV7-3; J gene: TRBJ1-1; clone size: few; D gene: NA
CDR3 DNA: TGCAGTGCTAGAGACCAAAGGGTAATGAACACTGAAGCTTTCTTT; CDR3 protein: CSARDQRVMNTEAFF; V gene: TRBV20-1; J gene: TRBJ1-1; clone size: NA; D gene: NA
CDR3 DNA: TGTGCCAGCAGCTACACAGGGGGGACTGAAGCTTTCTTT; CDR3 protein: CASSYTGGTEAFF; V gene: TRBV7-9; J gene: TRBJ1-1; clone size: few; D gene: TRBD1
CDR3 DNA: TGTGCCAGCAGCGGGAGCTCCTACGAGCAGTACTTC; CDR3 protein: CASSGSSYEQYF; V gene: TRBV6-1; J gene: TRBJ2-7; clone size: NA; D gene: NA
CDR3 DNA: TGTGCCAGTAGTATAAGAACATATGGCTACACCTTC; CDR3 protein: CASSIRTYGYTF; V gene: TRBV19; J gene: TRBJ1-2; clone size: NA; D gene: NA
CDR3 DNA: TGTGCCAGCAGCTGCGGACTAGCGGGATCCCCCTACGAGCAGTACTTC; CDR3 protein: CASSCGLAGSPYEQYF; V gene: TRBV21-1; J gene: TRBJ2-7; clone size: once; D gene: NA